Shown below are 7 T cell receptor beta chains from a single sample sequenced in a study of graft-versus-host responses after intestinal transplantation. No antigen has been identified for these receptors. TCRdb keeps only in-frame clones here, not all; method: immunoSEQ multiplex PCR. This sample has around 90,000 clones, with approximately 90% found just once. The sample was unstimulated CD8+ T cells sorted from spleen or lymph node cells, taken before transplant. These receptors were taken from a human donor who was the organ donor for an intestinal transplant.

V is TRBV5-6 and J is TRBJ2-1; maybe TRBD2 (6 bases). The germline V gene encodes CDR1 SGHDT and CDR2 YYEEEE. Trimming removed 2 bases from V and 9 bases from J, with 9 bases in between. This CDR3 spans 12 amino acids. The DNA of the CDR3 is TGTGCCAGCAGCTTCGGGGGAGGTGAGCAGTTCTTC. As protein: CASSFGGGEQFF.

The rearrangement links TRBV27 to TRBJ2-5; 8 bases are shared with TRBD2. This CDR3 is 14 amino acids long. In germline, CDR1 is MNHEY, CDR2 SMNVEV (reference sequence). V shed 5 bases and J 6 bases; nucleotides not matched to a gene: 8. The CDR3 reads CASSRTTSAKTQYF. The CDR3 nucleotides read TGTGCCAGCAGTCGAACGACTAGCGCCAAGACCCAGTACTTC.

This chain joins TRBV28 and TRBJ1-5; D ambiguous. Germline values: CDR1 MDHEN, CDR2 SYDVKM. V gave up 3 bases and J gave up 5 bases, with 17 bases separating them. This CDR3 is 16 amino acids long. The DNA for the CDR3 is TGTGCCAGCAGTTTGGGTCAGATCTCCAGGTATCAGCCCCAGCATTTT. Encoded protein: CASSLGQISRYQPQHF.

V usage is TRBV28 and J usage is TRBJ2-2; 8 positions agree with TRBD1. This CDR3 spans 16 amino acids. Looked up from germline, CDR1 is MDHEN and CDR2 is SYDVKM. The V and J ends lost 3 bases and 3 bases, in that order; junction bases with no gene match: 6. CDR3 region: CASSFLGQADTGELFF. CDR3 sequence (DNA): TGTGCCAGCAGTTTTCTGGGACAGGCTGACACCGGGGAGCTGTTTTTT.

This chain joins TRBV7-6 and TRBJ1-5; TRBD1 is a possible D gene (5 bases). Germline loops: CDR1 SGHVS, CDR2 FNYEAQ. This CDR3 spans 14 amino acids. The V and J ends lost 1 base and 9 bases respectively, with 13 bases between them. CDR3 sequence: CASSLGGPYRPQHF. CDR3 bases: TGTGCCAGCAGCTTAGGGGGCCCCTATCGGCCCCAGCATTTT.

The genes are TRBV27 and TRBJ2-1; 10 nucleotides align to TRBD2. Looked up from germline, CDR1 is MNHEY and CDR2 is SMNVEV (reference sequence). This CDR3 is built from 16 residues. V shed 6 bases and J 2 bases; nucleotides not matched to a gene: 7. CDR3 DNA sequence: TGTGCCAGCAGGGCCGGGACTAGCGTAACCTACAATGAGCAGTTCTTC. Translation: CASRAGTSVTYNEQFF.

The rearrangement joins TRBV5-1 to TRBJ1-2; tentative D call: TRBD1 (6 bases). The CDR3 is made up of 14 amino acids. Between the trimmed V and J ends, which lost 2 bases and 0 bases, there was a span of 8 bases. Germline V gene lookup returns CDR1 SGHRS and CDR2 YFSETQ. CDR3 bases: TGCGCCAGCAGCTTTTACAGGGCTAACTATGGCTACACCTTC. As protein: CASSFYRANYGYTF.